These 31 T cell receptor beta chains were sequenced from one sample in a study of T cell changes during pregnancy in multiple sclerosis. Measured with immunoSEQ multiplex PCR; TCRdb has only the in-frame clones, and not every one. In the table there are roughly 86,000 clones, 85% to 95% of which are singletons. This specimen consisted of peripheral blood, obtained in the first trimester of pregnancy. The receptors shown here come from a female donor with multiple sclerosis, enrolled in a pregnancy study.

This chain links TRBV21-1 with TRBJ2-4; the table's D gene call, TRBD1, was not cross checked with the DNA. TRBV21-1 corresponds to a pseudogene. The CDR3 is 19 amino acids. CDR3 residues: CASSKAGKPPPVAKNIQYF. CDR3 in DNA: TGTGCCAGCAGCAAAGCGGGCAAGCCACCACCGGTAGCCAAAAACATTCAGTACTTC.

The rearrangement links TRBV18 to TRBJ2-2, with TRBD1 as a possible D gene (5 bases). In germline, CDR1 is KGHSH, CDR2 LQKENI. V lost 4 bases, J lost 1 base, and 10 bases lay in between. This CDR3 comprises 15 residues. CDR3 nucleotides: TGTGCCAGCTCACGCAAAGGACAGAACACCGGGGAGCTGTTTTTT. Encoded protein: CASSRKGQNTGELFF.

V and J are TRBV10-3 and TRBJ2-7; possible D gene TRBD1, 5 bases. The germline gives CDR1 ENHRY, CDR2 SYGVKD. The CDR3 extends over 11 amino acids. Between the trimmed V and J ends, which lost 8 bases and 3 bases, there was a span of 8 bases. Written as DNA, the CDR3 is TGTGCCATCGGGGCTCACTACGAGCAGTACTTC. Translating gives CAIGAHYEQYF.

The genes are TRBV4-1 and TRBJ2-7, with TRBD2 as a possible D gene (6 bases). With 3 bases removed from V and 3 bases from J, the gap between germline ends came to 18 bases. Germline CDR1 is MGHRA and CDR2 is YSYEKL. The CDR3 is made up of 16 amino acids. The CDR3 reads CASSHPQTEGNYEQYF. The CDR3 coding sequence is TGCGCCAGCAGCCATCCACAGACGGAGGGGAACTACGAGCAGTACTTC.

J is TRBJ2-7 and V is TRBV14, with D possibly TRBD1 on 6 matching bases. This CDR3 has 16 residues. CDR1 SGHDN and CDR2 FVKESK come from the germline V gene. Trimming took 1 base from V and 2 from J, leaving 15 bases between them. Here the CDR3 DNA reads TGTGCCAGCAGCCAAGGGGGTTGGGACATAGCCTACGAGCAGTACTTC. Translating it yields CASSQGGWDIAYEQYF.

This chain joins TRBV30 and TRBJ2-2; 11 bases are shared with TRBD1. V shed 1 base, J shed 6 bases, and the junction held 1 base outside the gene matches. The length of the CDR3 is 14 residues. CDR1 GTSNPN and CDR2 SVGIG come from the germline V gene (reference sequence). Here the CDR3 reads CAWSAGQGAGELFF. CDR3 DNA sequence: TGTGCCTGGAGTGCGGGACAGGGGGCCGGGGAGCTGTTTTTT.

CDR3 nucleotide sequence: TGTGCCAGTAGTGAACAGGGTTGGGAGACCCAGTACTTC. Protein sequence: CASSEQGWETQYF. The chain links TRBV19 to TRBJ2-5, with D perhaps TRBD1 (6 bases). This CDR3 has 13 amino acids. The germline CDR1 and CDR2 sequences are LNHDA and SQIVND (reference sequence). The V gene lost 5 bases and the J gene lost 5 bases, with 12 bases spanning the gap.

The V call is TRBV6-5, the J call TRBJ1-2; 9 nucleotides align to TRBD1. The CDR3 has 15 amino acids. The trim removed 6 bases at V and 3 bases at J, leaving 8 bases unmatched. CDR1 and CDR2 (germline): MNHEY, SVGAGI. CDR3 coding DNA: TGTGCCAGCAGAGAGGCAACAGGGGGCTACTATGGCTACACCTTC. It yields the protein CASREATGGYYGYTF.

The chain employs TRBV6-6 and TRBJ2-1; D gene ambiguous. The V end was cut by 7 bases, the J end by 9 bases, with 13 bases between. Looked up from germline, CDR1 is MNHNY and CDR2 is SVGAGI (reference sequence). CDR3 size: 12 residues. DNA for the CDR3: TGTGCCAGCACCCCTTACGCGAGTGAGCAGTTCTTC. Its translation: CASTPYASEQFF.

The V and J genes are TRBV5-6 and TRBJ1-4; 8 bases are shared with TRBD1. V was pared by 4 bases and J by 2 bases, with 4 bases of the junction left unmatched. CDR1 and CDR2 (germline): SGHDT, YYEEEE. The CDR3 is made up of 15 amino acids. The CDR3 DNA reads as TGTGCCAGCAGCCGACAGGGGCCGACTAATGAAAAACTGTTTTTT. As protein: CASSRQGPTNEKLFF.

The chain employs TRBV4-1 and TRBJ2-1; D is uncertain. Trimming stripped 2 bases from V and 8 bases from J, with 4 bases between. Per the germline V gene, CDR1 is MGHRA and CDR2 is YSYEKL. The CDR3 spans 11 residues. The CDR3 is CASSQLYEQFF. The CDR3 DNA sequence: TGCGCCAGCAGCCAATTATATGAGCAGTTCTTC.

The chain couples TRBV28 to TRBJ2-7; tentative D call: TRBD2 (6 bases). V was cut by 6 bases and J by 0 bases, with 12 bases left in between. This CDR3 is 14 amino acids long. In germline, CDR1 is MDHEN, CDR2 SYDVKM. The CDR3 region is CASRPAGGSYEQYF. CDR3 nucleotide sequence: TGTGCCAGCAGACCCGCCGGGGGCTCCTACGAGCAGTACTTC.

The chain carries TRBV7-9 and TRBJ2-1; TRBD2 agrees at 7 bases. With 5 bases clipped from V and 5 bases from J, the junction kept 9 bases outside the gene matches. The CDR3 length is 15 residues. The V gene's germline CDR1 is SEHNR and CDR2 FQNEAQ (reference sequence). CDR3 region: CASSPVGSGHNEQFF. In nucleotides, the CDR3 is TGTGCCAGCAGCCCCGTAGGTAGCGGGCACAATGAGCAGTTCTTC.

This rearrangement joins TRBV30 to TRBJ2-7, with D possibly matching TRBD1 (5 bases). Trimming took off 7 bases at V and 3 bases at J, with 10 bases between the two ends. Germline V gives CDR1 GTSNPN, CDR2 SVGIG (reference sequence). This CDR3 has 11 residues. As DNA, the CDR3 is TGTGCCTATGCGACAGACTACGAGCAGTACTTC. Translation: CAYATDYEQYF.

In nucleotides, the CDR3 is TGTGCCACCAGCAGAGTAGGGTCAGGGGACAATCAGCCCCAGCATTTT. It specifies CATSRVGSGDNQPQHF. The V call is TRBV15, the J call TRBJ1-5; maybe TRBD1 (6 bases). The V end was cut by 1 base, the J end by 3 bases, with 13 bases between. Germline V gene data show CDR1 as LNHNV and CDR2 as YYDKDF (reference sequence). The CDR3 has 16 residues.

This clone was counted many times. The gene calls are TRBV7-6 and TRBJ2-3, with TRBD2 matching 10 bases. CDR3 size: 18 residues. V was clipped by 7 bases and J by 3 bases; unmatched bases: 16. The V gene's germline CDR1 is SGHVS and CDR2 FNYEAQ. The CDR3 sequence is CASTNKVSTSGNTDTQYF. The CDR3 coding sequence is TGTGCCAGCACCAATAAGGTTTCCACTAGCGGGAATACAGATACGCAGTATTTT.

V usage is TRBV4-1 and J usage is TRBJ2-2; TRBD2 agrees at 9 bases. Germline trimming cut 3 bases from V and 7 bases from J; bases unmatched to any gene: 12. CDR3 length: 17 residues. Germline V lookup: CDR1 MGHRA, CDR2 YSYEKL. CDR3 bases: TGCGCCAGCAGCCAGCGAACGATAGCGGGAGTGGTCGGGGAGCTGTTTTTT. This encodes CASSQRTIAGVVGELFF.

This clone was observed a single time. J is TRBJ2-3 and V is TRBV6-1, with D perhaps TRBD2 (5 bases). The ends were cut back, 0 bases at V and 8 bases at J, with 9 bases in the middle. The CDR3 contains 13 residues. CDR1 and CDR2 from the germline V gene are MNHNS and SASEGT. The CDR3 loop is CASSEAGGGTQYF. DNA of the CDR3: TGTGCCAGCAGTGAAGCTGGCGGAGGTACGCAGTATTTT.

The chain carries TRBV28 and TRBJ1-2, with TRBD1 as a possible D gene (6 bases). Trimming cost V 4 bases and J 8 bases, with 14 bases left between them. The CDR3 extends over 13 amino acids. Per the germline V gene, CDR1 is MDHEN and CDR2 is SYDVKM. CDR3 amino acids: CASSSRGFGGYTF. The CDR3 DNA reads TGTGCCAGCAGTTCCAGGGGCTTCGGGGGCTACACCTTC.

This chain joins TRBV19 and TRBJ2-4; D call uncertain. Germline lookup yields CDR1 LNHDA and CDR2 SQIVND (reference sequence). The CDR3 has 16 residues. Trimming removed 3 bases from V and 0 bases from J, with 12 bases in between. CDR3 DNA: TGTGCCAGTAGTATCCCCGAGACACAAGCCAAAAACATTCAGTACTTC. Its protein product is CASSIPETQAKNIQYF.

The rearrangement joins TRBV29-1 to TRBJ2-7; 9 bases are a match to TRBD1. CDR1 is SQVTM and CDR2 is ANQGSEA in the germline V gene. The CDR3 is 13 amino acids. The junction had 6 bases not matched to a gene; V was cut back by 5 bases and J by 4 bases. This chain's CDR3 is CSVRTGAAYEQYF. The CDR3 DNA is TGCAGCGTTAGGACAGGGGCGGCTTACGAGCAGTACTTC.

The chain carries TRBV18 and TRBJ2-3; D perhaps matches TRBD1 (6 bases). The CDR3 is 17 residues long. CDR1 is KGHSH, CDR2 LQKENI, per germline. V lost 1 base, J lost 4 bases, and 18 bases lay in between. CDR3 in DNA: TGTGCCAGCTCACCACGTGAATCCCAGGGGTTTGCAGATACGCAGTATTTT. It is translated as CASSPRESQGFADTQYF.

The rearrangement joins TRBV19 to TRBJ2-7; D unclear. Between the trimmed V and J ends, which lost 5 bases and 0 bases, there was a span of 8 bases. CDR3 length: 13 residues. Germline CDR1 LNHDA, CDR2 SQIVND (reference sequence). CDR3: CASSFTYSYEQYF. CDR3 sequence (DNA): TGTGCCAGTAGTTTCACTTACTCCTACGAGCAGTACTTC.

This clone turned up a few times. This chain links TRBV5-5 with TRBJ1-1; 8 nucleotides match TRBD1. The germline V gene encodes CDR1 SGHKS and CDR2 YYEKEE (reference sequence). The CDR3 runs to 15 residues. Germline trimming cut 2 bases from V and 1 base from J; bases unmatched to any gene: 4. CDR3 amino acids: CASSFGTGSNTEAFF. The CDR3 bases are TGTGCCAGCAGCTTCGGGACAGGATCGAACACTGAAGCTTTCTTT.

The chain joins TRBV2 to TRBJ1-2; tentatively, D is TRBD1 (6 bases). Trimming pared 5 bases from V and 4 bases from J, leaving 17 bases between. Germline V gene data show CDR1 as SNHLY and CDR2 as FYNNEI. The CDR3 totals 15 residues. CDR3 sequence reads: CASSSGTLNFYGYTF. CDR3 sequence (DNA): TGTGCCAGCAGTTCCGGGACACTCAATTTCTATGGCTACACCTTC.

This clone was seen just once. The CDR3 nucleotides are TGTGCCAGCAGCTTGGACAGGGCTAACTATGGCTACACCTTC. Protein: CASSLDRANYGYTF. The chain is built from TRBV5-6 and TRBJ1-2, with a possible D match to TRBD1 (6 bases). Germline lookup yields CDR1 SGHDT and CDR2 YYEEEE. V was trimmed by 0 bases and J by 0 bases, leaving 6 bases between them. CDR3 length: 14 amino acids.

This clone was observed once. The V call is TRBV20-1, the J call TRBJ1-1; 7 nucleotides match TRBD1. V lost 1 base, J lost 7 bases, and 0 bases stayed unmatched. The germline gives CDR1 DFQATT, CDR2 SNEGSKA (reference sequence). This CDR3 has 11 amino acids. In DNA, the CDR3 is TGCAGTGCTAGAGGGACAGGTGAAGCTTTCTTT. Amino acid sequence: CSARGTGEAFF.

The CDR3 coding sequence is TGTGCCATCAGTGAGATGAGGGAACTATCCGGAAGGGGCTACACCTTC. Translating it yields CAISEMRELSGRGYTF. This chain links TRBV10-3 with TRBJ1-2; no clear D. With 2 bases removed from V and 8 bases from J, the gap between germline ends came to 21 bases. Germline V gene data show CDR1 as ENHRY and CDR2 as SYGVKD. The CDR3 covers 16 residues.

The V gene is TRBV6-6, the J gene TRBJ2-7; D might be TRBD1 (5 bases). The V gene's germline CDR1 is MNHNY and CDR2 SVGAGI (reference sequence). The V end lost 4 bases, the J end lost 3 bases, and 16 bases lay between the germline ends. This CDR3 contains 15 residues. The CDR3 loop is CASSFGRGIYYEQYF. DNA of the CDR3: TGTGCCAGCAGTTTCGGAAGGGGAATCTACTACGAGCAGTACTTC.

The CDR3, as DNA: TGTGCCAGCAGCTCCCCCCTAGCGGGAGAGGACACAGATACGCAGTATTTT. Encoded protein: CASSSPLAGEDTDTQYF. The chain joins TRBV5-4 to TRBJ2-3; 10 bases line up with TRBD2. The CDR3 is made up of 17 amino acids. Germline V gives CDR1 SGHNT, CDR2 YYREEE (reference sequence). J was trimmed by 2 bases and V by 3 bases; bases with no gene match: 9.

The chain links TRBV19 to TRBJ1-3, with 9 positions matching TRBD1. V was pared by 10 bases and J by 0 bases, with 13 bases of the junction left unmatched. Germline V CDR1 and CDR2: LNHDA, SQIVND (reference sequence). The CDR3 sequence is 17 residues long. For the CDR3, the DNA is TGTGCCACCACAGGACAGGGGATCGGGGGCTCTGGAAACACCATATATTTT. It codes for CATTGQGIGGSGNTIYF.